The 8 T cell receptor beta chains presented below share a single source sample, sequenced in a study of T cells after yellow fever vaccination. TCRdb reprocessed the 5' RACE reads via MiXCR and lists one record per CDR3 protein. The sample has about 580,000 distinct CDR3 sequences; about 17% are singletons. The sequenced sample was PBMCs, obtained 5 days after the first yellow fever vaccination. The receptors originated from a man aged 18 to 30 who received the YFV17D yellow fever vaccine.

This clonotype was recorded many times. The gene calls are TRBV18 and TRBJ2-5; no clear D gene. Germline-derived CDR1 and CDR2 are KGHSH and LQKENI. The CDR3 covers 12 residues. V dropped 6 bases and J dropped 2 bases, with 7 bases sitting between them. CDR3 nucleotide sequence: TGTGCCAGCTCGGGCAGACAAGAGACCCAGTACTTC. This encodes CASSGRQETQYF.

The chain recombines TRBV6-1 with TRBJ2-7; TRBD1 agrees at 10 bases. The V segment lost 6 bases and the J segment 2 bases; nucleotides outside the gene matches: 7. There are 15 residues in the CDR3. Germline loops: CDR1 MNHNS, CDR2 SASEGT. This chain's CDR3 is CASSRLGQGAYEQYV. CDR3 DNA: TGTGCCAGCAGCAGATTAGGACAGGGGGCCTACGAGCAGTACGTC.

J is TRBJ1-4 and V is TRBV27; D is uncertain. V lost 5 bases and J lost 5, with 12 bases in between. The CDR3 length is 14 residues. CDR1 is MNHEY, CDR2 SMNVEV, per germline (reference sequence). The DNA of the CDR3 is TGTGCCAGCAGTCCCTCGGACCAAAATGAAAAACTGTTTTTT. As protein: CASSPSDQNEKLFF.

This clonotype has just a few counts. The gene calls are TRBV4-2 and TRBJ2-5, with 10 bases that match TRBD2. Germline V gene sequence: CDR1 LGHNA, CDR2 YNFKEQ. The CDR3 sequence is 15 residues long. V lost 4 bases to trimming and J lost 0 bases; unmatched junction nucleotides: 2. CDR3 in DNA: TGTGCCAGCAGCCTCGGACTAGCGGACCAAGAGACCCAGTACTTC. It encodes CASSLGLADQETQYF.

The genes are TRBV10-3 and TRBJ1-2; D is unresolved. Germline V gene data show CDR1 as ENHRY and CDR2 as SYGVKD. Trimming left V 0 bases short and J 1 base short, with 6 bases between. The CDR3 totals 14 residues. The CDR3 sequence is CAISESRVNYGYTF. The DNA of the CDR3 is TGTGCCATCAGTGAGTCGCGGGTTAACTATGGCTACACCTTC.

This clonotype was counted at least ten times. The chain couples TRBV15 to TRBJ2-5, with D unresolved. Germline assignment: CDR1 LNHNV and CDR2 YYDKDF (reference sequence). V shed 5 bases and J shed 6 bases, with 16 bases lying between them. This CDR3 has 14 residues. CDR3 sequence: CATSRSVDSQTQYF. CDR3 nucleotides: TGTGCCACCAGCCGTTCTGTTGATTCTCAGACCCAGTACTTC.

In its sample, this clonotype was seen a few times. The chain recombines TRBV5-1 with TRBJ2-5; D is ambiguous. This CDR3 is 11 amino acids long. V lost 3 bases and J 4 bases, leaving 4 bases between the germline ends. Germline-derived CDR1 and CDR2 are SGHRS and YFSETQ. The CDR3 protein is CASSSSETQYF. Here the CDR3 DNA reads TGCGCCAGCAGCTCCTCAGAGACCCAGTACTTC.

The chain employs TRBV7-9 and TRBJ2-5, with no clear D. Per germline, CDR1 SEHNR and CDR2 FQNEAQ (reference sequence). This CDR3 has 14 residues. The V and J ends lost 5 bases and 5 bases respectively, with 15 bases between them. The DNA for the CDR3 is TGTGCCAGCAGCGCGCATACCGGGCGGGAGACCCAGTACTTC. This gives the protein CASSAHTGRETQYF.